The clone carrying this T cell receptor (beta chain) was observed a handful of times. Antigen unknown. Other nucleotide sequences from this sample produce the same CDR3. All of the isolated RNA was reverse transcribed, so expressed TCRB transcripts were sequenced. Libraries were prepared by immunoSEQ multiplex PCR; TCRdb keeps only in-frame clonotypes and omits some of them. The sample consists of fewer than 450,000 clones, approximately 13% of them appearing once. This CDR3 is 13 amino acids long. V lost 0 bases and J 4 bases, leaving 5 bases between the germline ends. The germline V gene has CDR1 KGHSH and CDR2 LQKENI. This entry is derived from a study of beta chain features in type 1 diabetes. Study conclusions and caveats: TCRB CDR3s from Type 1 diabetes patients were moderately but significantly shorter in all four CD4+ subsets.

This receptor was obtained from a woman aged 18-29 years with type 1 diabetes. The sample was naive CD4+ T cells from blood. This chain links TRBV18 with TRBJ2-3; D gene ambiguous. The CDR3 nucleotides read TGTGCCAGCTCACCACCGGGCCCAGATACGCAGTATTTT. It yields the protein CASSPPGPDTQYF. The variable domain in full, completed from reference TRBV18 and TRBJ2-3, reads NAGVMQNPRHLVRRRGQEARLRCSPMKGHSHVYWYRQLPEEGLKFMVYLQKENIIDESGMPKERFSAEFPKEGPSILRIQQVVRGDSAAYFCASSPPGPDTQYFGPGTRLTVL.